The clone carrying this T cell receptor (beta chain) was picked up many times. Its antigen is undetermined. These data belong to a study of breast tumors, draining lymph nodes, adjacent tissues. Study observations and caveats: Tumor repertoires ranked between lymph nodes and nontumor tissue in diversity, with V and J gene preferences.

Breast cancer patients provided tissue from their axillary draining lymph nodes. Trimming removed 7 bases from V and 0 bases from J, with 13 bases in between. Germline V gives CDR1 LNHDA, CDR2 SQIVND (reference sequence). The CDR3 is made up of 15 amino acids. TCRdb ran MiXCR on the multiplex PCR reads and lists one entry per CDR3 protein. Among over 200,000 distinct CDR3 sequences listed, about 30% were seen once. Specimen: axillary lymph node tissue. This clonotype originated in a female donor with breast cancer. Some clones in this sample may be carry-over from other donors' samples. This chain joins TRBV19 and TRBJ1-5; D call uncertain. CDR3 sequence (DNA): TGTGCCAGTAAAGGAGCCGGATATAGCAATCAGCCCCAGCATTTT. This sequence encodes CASKGAGYSNQPQHF.